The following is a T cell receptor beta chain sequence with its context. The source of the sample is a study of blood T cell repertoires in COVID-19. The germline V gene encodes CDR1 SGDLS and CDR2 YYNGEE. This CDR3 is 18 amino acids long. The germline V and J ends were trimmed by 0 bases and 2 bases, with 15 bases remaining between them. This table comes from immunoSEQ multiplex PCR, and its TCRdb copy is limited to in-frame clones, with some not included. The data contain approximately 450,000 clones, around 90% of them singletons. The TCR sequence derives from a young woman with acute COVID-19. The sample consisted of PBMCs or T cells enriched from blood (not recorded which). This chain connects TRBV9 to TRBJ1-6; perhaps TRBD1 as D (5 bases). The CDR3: CASSVEDRGFAYNSPLHF. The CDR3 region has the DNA TGTGCCAGCAGCGTAGAAGATCGGGGGTTTGCCTATAATTCACCCCTCCACTTT.